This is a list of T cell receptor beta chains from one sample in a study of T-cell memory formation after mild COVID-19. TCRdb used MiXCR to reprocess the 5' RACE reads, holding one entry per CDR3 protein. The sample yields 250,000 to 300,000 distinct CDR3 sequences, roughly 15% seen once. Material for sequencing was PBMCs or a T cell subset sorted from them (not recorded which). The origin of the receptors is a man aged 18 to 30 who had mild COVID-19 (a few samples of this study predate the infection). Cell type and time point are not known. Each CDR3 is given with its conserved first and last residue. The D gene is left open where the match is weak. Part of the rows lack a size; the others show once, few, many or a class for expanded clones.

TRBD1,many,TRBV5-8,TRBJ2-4,CASSPRTGKLAKNIQYF,TGTGCCAGCAGCCCAAGGACAGGAAAACTAGCCAAAAACATTCAGTACTTC
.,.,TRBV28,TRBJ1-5,CASRIRGGNQPQHF,TGTGCCAGCAGGATCCGGGGGGGGAATCAGCCCCAGCATTTT
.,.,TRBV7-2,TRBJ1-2,CASSFGGSSPGYTF,TGTGCCAGCAGCTTTGGAGGTTCGTCACCTGGCTACACCTTC
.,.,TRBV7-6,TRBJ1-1,CASSLGGPEAFF,TGTGCCAGCAGCTTGGGTGGACCTGAAGCTTTCTTT
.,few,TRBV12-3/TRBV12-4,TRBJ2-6,CASRKSGANVLTF,TGTGCCAGCCGGAAGTCTGGGGCCAACGTCCTGACTTTC
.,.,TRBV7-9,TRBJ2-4,CASSLVGLAKNIQYF,TGTGCCAGCAGCTTAGTCGGGCTAGCCAAAAACATTCAGTACTTC
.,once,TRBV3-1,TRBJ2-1,CASSQRGLGSYNEQFF,TGTGCCAGCAGCCAACGGGGGCTCGGCTCCTACAATGAGCAGTTCTTC
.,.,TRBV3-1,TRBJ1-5,CASSQSEGQPQHF,TGTGCCAGCAGCCAATCCGAGGGTCAGCCCCAGCATTTT
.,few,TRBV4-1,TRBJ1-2,CASSQDPTGPRYGYTF,TGCGCCAGCAGCCAAGATCCGACGGGGCCTCGCTATGGCTACACCTTC
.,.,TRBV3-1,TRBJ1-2,CASSQGSKGYTF,TGTGCCAGCAGCCAGGGGAGTAAAGGCTACACCTTC
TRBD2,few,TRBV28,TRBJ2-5,CASNLRASGSGREETQYF,TGTGCCAGCAACCTGAGGGCTAGCGGGTCCGGGCGGGAAGAGACCCAGTACTTC
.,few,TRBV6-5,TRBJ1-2,CASSYGLVGYGYTF,TGTGCCAGCAGTTACGGGCTGGTAGGGTATGGCTACACCTTC
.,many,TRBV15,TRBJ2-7,CATSRLPAAYEQYF,TGTGCCACCAGCAGACTCCCAGCGGCCTACGAGCAGTACTTC
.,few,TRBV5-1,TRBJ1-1,CASTPLGDGTEAFF,TGCGCCAGCACCCCCTTGGGAGATGGCACTGAAGCTTTCTTT
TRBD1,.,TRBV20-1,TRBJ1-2,CSAVGQNYGYTF,TGCAGTGCTGTGGGACAGAACTATGGCTACACCTTC
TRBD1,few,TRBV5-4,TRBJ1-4,CASSLDRGLEKLFF,TGTGCCAGCAGCTTAGACAGGGGGCTTGAAAAACTGTTTTTT
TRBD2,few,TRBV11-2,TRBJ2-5,CASSLGLAGKETQYF,TGTGCCAGCAGCTTAGGGCTAGCGGGGAAAGAGACCCAGTACTTC